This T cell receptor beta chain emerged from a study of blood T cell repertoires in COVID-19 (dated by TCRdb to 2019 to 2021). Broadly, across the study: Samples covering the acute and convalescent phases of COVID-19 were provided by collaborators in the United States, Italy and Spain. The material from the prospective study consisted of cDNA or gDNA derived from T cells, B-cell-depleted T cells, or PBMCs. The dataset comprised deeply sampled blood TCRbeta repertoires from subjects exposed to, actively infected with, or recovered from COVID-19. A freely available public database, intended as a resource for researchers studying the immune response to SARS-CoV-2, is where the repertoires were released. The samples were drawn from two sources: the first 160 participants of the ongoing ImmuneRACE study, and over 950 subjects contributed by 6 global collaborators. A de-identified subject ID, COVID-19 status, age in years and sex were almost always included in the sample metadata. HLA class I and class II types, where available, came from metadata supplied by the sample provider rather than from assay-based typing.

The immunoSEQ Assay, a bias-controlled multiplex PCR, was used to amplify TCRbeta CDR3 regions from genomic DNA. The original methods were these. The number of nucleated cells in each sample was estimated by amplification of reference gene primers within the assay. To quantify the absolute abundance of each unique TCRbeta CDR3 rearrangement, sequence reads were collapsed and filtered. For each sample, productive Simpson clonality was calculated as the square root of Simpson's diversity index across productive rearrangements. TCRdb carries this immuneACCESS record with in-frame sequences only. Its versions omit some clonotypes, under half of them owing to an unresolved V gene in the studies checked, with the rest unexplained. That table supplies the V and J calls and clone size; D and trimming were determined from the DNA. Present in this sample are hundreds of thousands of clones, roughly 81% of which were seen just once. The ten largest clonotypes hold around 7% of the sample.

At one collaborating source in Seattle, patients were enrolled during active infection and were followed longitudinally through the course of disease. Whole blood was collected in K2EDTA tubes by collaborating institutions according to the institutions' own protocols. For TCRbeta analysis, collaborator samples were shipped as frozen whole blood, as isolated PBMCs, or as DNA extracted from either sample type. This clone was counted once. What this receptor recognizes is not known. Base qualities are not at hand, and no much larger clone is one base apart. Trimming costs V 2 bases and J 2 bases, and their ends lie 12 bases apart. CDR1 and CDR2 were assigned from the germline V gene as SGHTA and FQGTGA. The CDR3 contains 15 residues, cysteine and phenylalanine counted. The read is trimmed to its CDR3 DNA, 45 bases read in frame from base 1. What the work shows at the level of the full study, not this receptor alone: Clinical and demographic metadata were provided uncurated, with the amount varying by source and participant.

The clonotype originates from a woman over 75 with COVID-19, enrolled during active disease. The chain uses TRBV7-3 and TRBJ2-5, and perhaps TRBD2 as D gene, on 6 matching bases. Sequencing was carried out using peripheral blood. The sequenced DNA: TGTGCCAGCAGCTTAGCCGGGACTTTACAAGAGACCCAGTACTTC. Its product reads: CASSLAGTLQETQYF.